This T cell receptor beta chain originates from a study of blood T cell repertoires in COVID-19. For the study at large: T cells, B-cell-depleted T cells, or PBMCs supplied cDNA or gDNA.

This CDR3 is built from 16 residues. J lost 3 bases, V lost 5 bases, and 9 bases had no gene match. Germline-derived CDR1 and CDR2 are LNHDA and SQIVND (reference sequence). Per the original methods: The assay estimated nucleated cells by amplifying reference gene primers. The data were produced by immunoSEQ multiplex PCR, yet TCRdb's version contains in-frame clones alone and is incomplete. That table gives V, J and clone size, and the DNA gave D and trimming. The table includes approximately 140,000 clones, around 85% detected once. The chain joins TRBV19 to TRBJ1-4, with 7 bases that match TRBD1. This TCR was sampled from a man aged 70-80 years with acute or convalescent COVID-19. Sequencing used peripheral blood. CDR3 in DNA: TGTGCCAGTAGTGTAACAGGGGAACCGTCTAATGAAAAACTGTTTTTT. Protein sequence: CASSVTGEPSNEKLFF. Full variable domain (remainder filled in from reference TRBV19 and TRBJ1-4): DGGITQSPKYLFRKEGQNVTLSCEQNLNHDAMYWYRQDPGQGLRLIYYSQIVNDFQKGDIAEGYSVSREKKESFPLTVTSAQKNPTAFYLCASSVTGEPSNEKLFFGSGTQLSVL.